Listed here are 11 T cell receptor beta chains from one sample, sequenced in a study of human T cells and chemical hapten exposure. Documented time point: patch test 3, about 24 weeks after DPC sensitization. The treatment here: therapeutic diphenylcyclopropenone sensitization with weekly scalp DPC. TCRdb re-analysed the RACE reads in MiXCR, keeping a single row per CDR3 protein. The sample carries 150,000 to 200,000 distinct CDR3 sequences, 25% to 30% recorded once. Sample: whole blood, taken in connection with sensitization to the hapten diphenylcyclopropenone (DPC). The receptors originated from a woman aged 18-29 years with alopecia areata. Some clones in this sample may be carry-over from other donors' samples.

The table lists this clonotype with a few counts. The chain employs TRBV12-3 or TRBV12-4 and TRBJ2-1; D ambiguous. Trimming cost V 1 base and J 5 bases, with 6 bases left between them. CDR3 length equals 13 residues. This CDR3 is CASSLVPNNEQFF. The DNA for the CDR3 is TGTGCCAGCAGTTTAGTTCCGAACAATGAGCAGTTCTTC.

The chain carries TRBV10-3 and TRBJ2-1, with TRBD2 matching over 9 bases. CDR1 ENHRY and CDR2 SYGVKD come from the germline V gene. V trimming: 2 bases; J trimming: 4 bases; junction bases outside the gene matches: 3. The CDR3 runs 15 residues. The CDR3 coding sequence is TGTGCCATCAGTGAGGGTAGCGGGGGTTACAATGAGCAGTTCTTC. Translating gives CAISEGSGGYNEQFF.

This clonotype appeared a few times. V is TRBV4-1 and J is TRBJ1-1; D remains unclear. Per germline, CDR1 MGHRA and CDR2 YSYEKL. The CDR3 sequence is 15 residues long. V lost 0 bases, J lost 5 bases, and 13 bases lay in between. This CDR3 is CASSQDRRSGTEAFF. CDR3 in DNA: TGCGCCAGCAGCCAAGATCGGAGGAGTGGGACTGAAGCTTTCTTT.

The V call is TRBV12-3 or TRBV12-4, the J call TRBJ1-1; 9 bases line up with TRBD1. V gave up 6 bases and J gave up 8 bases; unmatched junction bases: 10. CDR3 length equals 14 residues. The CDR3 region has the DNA TGTGCCAGCAGCCCGGGACAGGGCCACTTGGAAGCTTTCTTT. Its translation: CASSPGQGHLEAFF.

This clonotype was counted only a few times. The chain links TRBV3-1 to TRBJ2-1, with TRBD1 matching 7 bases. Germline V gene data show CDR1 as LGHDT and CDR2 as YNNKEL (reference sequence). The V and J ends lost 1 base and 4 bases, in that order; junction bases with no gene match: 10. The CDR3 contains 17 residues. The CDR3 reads CASSQVGQASGYNEQFF. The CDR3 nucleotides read TGTGCCAGCAGCCAAGTAGGACAGGCATCGGGGTACAATGAGCAGTTCTTC.

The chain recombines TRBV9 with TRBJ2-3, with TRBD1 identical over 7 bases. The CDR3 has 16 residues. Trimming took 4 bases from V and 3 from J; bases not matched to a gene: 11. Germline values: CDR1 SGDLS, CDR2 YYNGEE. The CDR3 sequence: CASSSETGMGTDTQYF. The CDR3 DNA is TGTGCCAGCAGCTCCGAGACAGGGATGGGAACAGATACGCAGTATTTT.

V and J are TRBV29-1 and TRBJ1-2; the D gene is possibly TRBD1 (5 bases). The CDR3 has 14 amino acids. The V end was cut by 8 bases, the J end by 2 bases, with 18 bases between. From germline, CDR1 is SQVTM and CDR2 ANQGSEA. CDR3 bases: TGCAGCATCACCCAGGGAAGGGGCAACTATGGCTACACCTTC. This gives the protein CSITQGRGNYGYTF.

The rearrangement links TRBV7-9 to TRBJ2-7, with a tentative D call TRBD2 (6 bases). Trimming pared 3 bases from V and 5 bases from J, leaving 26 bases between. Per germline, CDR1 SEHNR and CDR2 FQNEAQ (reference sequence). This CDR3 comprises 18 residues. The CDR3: CASSFPTTPLGGFDEQYF. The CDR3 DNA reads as TGTGCCAGCAGCTTCCCGACTACTCCACTGGGAGGTTTCGACGAGCAGTACTTC.

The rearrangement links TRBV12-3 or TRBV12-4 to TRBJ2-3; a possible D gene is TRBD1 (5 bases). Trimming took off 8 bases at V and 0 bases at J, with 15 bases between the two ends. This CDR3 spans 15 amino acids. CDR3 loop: CASQLAGPSTDTQYF. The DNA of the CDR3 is TGTGCCAGCCAACTTGCAGGGCCTAGCACAGATACGCAGTATTTT.

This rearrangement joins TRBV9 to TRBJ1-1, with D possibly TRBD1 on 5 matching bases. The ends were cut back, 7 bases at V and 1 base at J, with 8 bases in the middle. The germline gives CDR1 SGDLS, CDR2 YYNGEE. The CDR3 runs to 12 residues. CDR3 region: CASGHGNTEAFF. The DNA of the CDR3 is TGTGCCAGCGGACACGGGAACACTGAAGCTTTCTTT. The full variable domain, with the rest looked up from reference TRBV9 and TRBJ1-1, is DSGVTQTPKHLITATGQRVTLRCSPRSGDLSVYWYQQSLDQGLQFLIQYYNGEERAKGNILERFSAQQFPDLHSELNLSSLELGDSALYFCASGHGNTEAFFGQGTRLTVV.

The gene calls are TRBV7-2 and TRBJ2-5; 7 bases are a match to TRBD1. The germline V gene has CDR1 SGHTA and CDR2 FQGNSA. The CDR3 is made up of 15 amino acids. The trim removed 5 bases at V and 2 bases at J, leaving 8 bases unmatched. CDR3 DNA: TGTGCCAGCAGCCTGCAGACAGGGCCACAAGAGACCCAGTACTTC. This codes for CASSLQTGPQETQYF.